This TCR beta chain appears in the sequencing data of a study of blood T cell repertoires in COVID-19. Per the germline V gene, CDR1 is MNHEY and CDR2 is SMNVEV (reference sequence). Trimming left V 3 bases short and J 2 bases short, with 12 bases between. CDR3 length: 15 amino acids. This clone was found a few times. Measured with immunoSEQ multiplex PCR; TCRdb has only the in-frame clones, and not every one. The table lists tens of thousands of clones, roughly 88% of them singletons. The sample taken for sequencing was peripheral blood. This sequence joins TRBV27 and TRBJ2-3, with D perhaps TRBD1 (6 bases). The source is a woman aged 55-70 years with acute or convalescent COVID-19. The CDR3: CASSLGDTNTDTQYF. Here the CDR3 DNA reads TGTGCCAGCAGTTTGGGGGACACGAACACAGATACGCAGTATTTT.